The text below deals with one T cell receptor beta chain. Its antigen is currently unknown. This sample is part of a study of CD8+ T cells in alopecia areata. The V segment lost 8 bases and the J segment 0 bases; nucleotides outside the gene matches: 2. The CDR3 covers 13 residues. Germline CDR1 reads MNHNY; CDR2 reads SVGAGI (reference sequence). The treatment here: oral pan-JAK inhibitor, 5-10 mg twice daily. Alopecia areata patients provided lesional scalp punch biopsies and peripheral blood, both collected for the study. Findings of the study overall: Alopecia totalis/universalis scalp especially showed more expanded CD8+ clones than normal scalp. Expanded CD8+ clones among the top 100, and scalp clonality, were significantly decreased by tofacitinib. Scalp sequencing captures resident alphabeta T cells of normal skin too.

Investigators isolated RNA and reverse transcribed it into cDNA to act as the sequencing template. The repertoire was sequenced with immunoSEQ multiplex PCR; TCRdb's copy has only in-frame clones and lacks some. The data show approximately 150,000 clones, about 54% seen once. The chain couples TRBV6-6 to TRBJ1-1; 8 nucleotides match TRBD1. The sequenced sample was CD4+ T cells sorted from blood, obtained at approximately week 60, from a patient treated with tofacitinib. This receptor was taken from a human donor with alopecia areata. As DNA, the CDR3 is TGTGCCAGCCTGACAGGGGTGAACACTGAAGCTTTCTTT. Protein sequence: CASLTGVNTEAFF.